Shown below are 6 T cell receptor beta chains from a single sample sequenced in a study of response to subunit inactivated influenza vaccine. TCRdb itself ran the RT-PCR reads through MiXCR, one entry per CDR3 protein. The profile covers fewer than 200,000 distinct CDR3 sequences, with around 8.8% appearing a single time and approximately 10% taken by the ten largest. Sequenced material: non-naive T cells sorted from PBMCs, taken on the day of vaccination. These receptor sequences come from a man aged 50 to 60 who received an inactivated influenza vaccine.

The V and J genes are TRBV27 and TRBJ1-2; the D gene is possibly TRBD1 (6 bases). The V and J ends lost 0 bases and 8 bases respectively, with 10 bases between them. From germline, CDR1 is MNHEY and CDR2 SMNVEV (reference sequence). The CDR3 has 13 residues. The CDR3 loop is CASSLSTGEGYTF. In nucleotides, the CDR3 is TGTGCCAGCAGTTTATCGACAGGAGAAGGCTACACCTTC.

In this sample, this clonotype turned up a few times. This sequence joins TRBV11-1 and TRBJ2-1; 12 nucleotides line up with TRBD2. Germline V gene sequence: CDR1 SGHAT, CDR2 FQDESV (reference sequence). Trimming took 1 base from V and 3 from J; bases not matched to a gene: 7. This CDR3 is 18 amino acids long. CDR3 sequence (DNA): TGTGCCAGCAGCTTAGGGCCTACTAGCGGGAGGTACTACAATGAGCAGTTCTTC. This gives the protein CASSLGPTSGRYYNEQFF. Variable domain in full (rest from reference TRBV11-1 and TRBJ2-1): EAEVAQSPRYKITEKSQAVAFWCDPISGHATLYWYRQILGQGPELLVQFQDESVVDDSQLPKDRFSAERLKGVDSTLKIQPAELGDSAMYLCASSLGPTSGRYYNEQFFGPGTRLTVL.

In its sample, this clonotype was seen a few times. This sequence joins TRBV7-2 and TRBJ2-7, with 9 nucleotides matching TRBD1. This CDR3 region has 14 residues. Germline CDR1 is SGHTA and CDR2 is FQGNSA. V shed 5 bases and J 3 bases; nucleotides not matched to a gene: 5. The chain's CDR3 is CASSPDRGSYEQYF. The CDR3 coding sequence is TGTGCCAGCAGCCCGGACAGGGGAAGCTACGAGCAGTACTTC. The full variable domain, completed using reference TRBV7-2 and TRBJ2-7, is GAGVSQSPSNKVTEKGKDVELRCDPISGHTALYWYRQSLGQGLEFLIYFQGNSAPDKSGLPSDRFSAERTGGSVSTLTIQRTQQEDSAVYLCASSPDRGSYEQYFGPGTRLTVT.

This clonotype has more than one count but fewer than ten. The rearrangement uses TRBV6-1 and TRBJ1-6; no clear D gene. Trimming removed 6 bases at V and 8 bases at J, with 11 bases between. The CDR3 runs 13 residues. Germline assignment: CDR1 MNHNS and CDR2 SASEGT. CDR3 in DNA: TGTGCCAGCAGAGATTCGGGGTATTCACCCCTCCACTTT. Its translation: CASRDSGYSPLHF.

This clonotype appeared a few times. The chain has TRBV9 and TRBJ2-7; perhaps TRBD1 as D (6 bases). This CDR3 spans 14 amino acids. The germline V gene encodes CDR1 SGDLS and CDR2 YYNGEE. The germline V and J ends were trimmed by 1 base and 2 bases, with 10 bases remaining between them. CDR3: CASSVSGATYEQYF. The CDR3 bases are TGTGCCAGCAGCGTATCAGGGGCCACCTACGAGCAGTACTTC. Using reference TRBV9 and TRBJ2-7 for the parts outside the CDR3, the full variable domain is DSGVTQTPKHLITATGQRVTLRCSPRSGDLSVYWYQQSLDQGLQFLIQYYNGEERAKGNILERFSAQQFPDLHSELNLSSLELGDSALYFCASSVSGATYEQYFGPGTRLTVT.

This clonotype was counted at least ten times. This CDR3 reads CASSLAVTGELFF. Here the CDR3 DNA reads TGTGCCAGCAGCTTGGCTGTCACCGGGGAGCTGTTTTTT. The chain links TRBV5-5 to TRBJ2-2; D unclear. The V gene lost 0 bases and the J gene lost 4 bases, with 4 bases spanning the gap. This CDR3 has 13 residues. Germline V lookup: CDR1 SGHKS, CDR2 YYEKEE (reference sequence).